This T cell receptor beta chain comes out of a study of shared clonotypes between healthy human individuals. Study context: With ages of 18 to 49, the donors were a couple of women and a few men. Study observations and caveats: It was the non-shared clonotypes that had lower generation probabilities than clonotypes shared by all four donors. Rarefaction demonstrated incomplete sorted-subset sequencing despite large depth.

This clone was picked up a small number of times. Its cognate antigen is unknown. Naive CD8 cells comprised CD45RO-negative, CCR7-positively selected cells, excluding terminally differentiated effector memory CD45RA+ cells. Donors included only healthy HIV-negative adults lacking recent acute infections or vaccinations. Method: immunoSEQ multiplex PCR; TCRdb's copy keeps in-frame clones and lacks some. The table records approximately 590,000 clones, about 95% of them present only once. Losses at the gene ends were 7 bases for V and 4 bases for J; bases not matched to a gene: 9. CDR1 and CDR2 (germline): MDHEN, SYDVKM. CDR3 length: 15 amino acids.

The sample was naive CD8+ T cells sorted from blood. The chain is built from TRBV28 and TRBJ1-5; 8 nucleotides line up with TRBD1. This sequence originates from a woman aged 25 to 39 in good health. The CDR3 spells CASTLLTGENQPQHF. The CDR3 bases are TGTGCCAGCACCCTGCTGACAGGGGAGAATCAGCCCCAGCATTTT.